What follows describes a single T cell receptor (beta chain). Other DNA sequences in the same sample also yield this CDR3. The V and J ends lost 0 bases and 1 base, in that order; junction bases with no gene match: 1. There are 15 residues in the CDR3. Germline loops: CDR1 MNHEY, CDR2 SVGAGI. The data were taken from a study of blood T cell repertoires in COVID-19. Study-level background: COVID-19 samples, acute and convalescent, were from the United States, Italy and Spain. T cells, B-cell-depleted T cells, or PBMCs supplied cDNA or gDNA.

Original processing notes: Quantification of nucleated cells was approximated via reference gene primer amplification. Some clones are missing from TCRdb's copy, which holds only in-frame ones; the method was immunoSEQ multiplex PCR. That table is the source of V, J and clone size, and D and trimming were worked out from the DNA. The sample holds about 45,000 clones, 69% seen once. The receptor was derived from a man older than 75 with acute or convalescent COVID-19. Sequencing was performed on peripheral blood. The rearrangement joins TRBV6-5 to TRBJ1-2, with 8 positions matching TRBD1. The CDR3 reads CASSYSGQGNYGYTF. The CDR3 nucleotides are TGTGCCAGCAGTTACTCCGGACAGGGTAACTATGGCTACACCTTC.